A selection of T cell receptor beta chains follows, all from one sample in a study of post-analysis software for immune sequencing data. TCRdb analysed the PCR reads with MiXCR anew, one entry per CDR3 protein. Of 150,000 or so distinct CDR3 sequences in the sample, around 34% were seen once. Source: blood, taken after autologous hematopoietic stem cell transplantation. The receptor source for this set is a girl under 18 with multiple sclerosis. CDR3s include the opening cysteine and the closing phenylalanine or tryptophan. A D gene is named only where the DNA matches it firmly. Clone size is not always given. Where it is, it says once, few, many or a class for expanded clones.

j_gene	len	v_gene	abundance	d_gene	CDR3aa	CDR3nt
TRBJ2-7	14	TRBV7-6	many	TRBD2	CASSSSGSGYEQYF	TGTGCCAGCAGCTCGAGCGGGAGCGGGTACGAGCAGTACTTC
TRBJ2-1	15	TRBV10-3	.	.	CAISEGGGLSNEQFF	TGTGCCATCAGTGAGGGAGGAGGCCTCTCAAACGAGCAGTTCTTC
TRBJ1-1	13	TRBV20-1	.	.	CSAAYQVGGAAFF	TGCAGTGCCGCTTACCAGGTAGGAGGTGCAGCTTTCTTT
TRBJ1-1	17	TRBV5-6	.	TRBD1	CASSFRQGIGVNTEAFF	TGTGCCAGCAGCTTTAGACAGGGAATAGGAGTGAACACTGAAGCTTTCTTT
TRBJ2-4	15	TRBV7-2	.	.	CASSSTLTLGHIRYF	TGTGCCAGCAGCTCGACCTTGACGCTAGGTCACATTCGGTACTTC
TRBJ1-4	14	TRBV6-5	few	.	CASSYWKSGEKLFF	TGTGCCAGCAGTTACTGGAAGTCTGGGGAAAAACTGTTTTTT
TRBJ2-7	14	TRBV19	.	.	CASSTASGPYEQYF	TGTGCCAGTAGTACGGCGTCAGGCCCCTACGAGCAGTACTTC
TRBJ2-1	14	TRBV7-2	.	.	CASSLVSGKDEQFF	TGTGCCAGCAGCTTAGTATCAGGGAAAGATGAGCAGTTCTTC
TRBJ1-2	14	TRBV13	few	TRBD1	CASGWTGGSYGYTF	TGTGCCAGCGGGTGGACAGGGGGCTCCTATGGCTACACCTTC
TRBJ2-3	16	TRBV4-3	.	TRBD2	CASSQGLGGEGDTQYF	TGCGCCAGCAGCCAAGGCCTAGGAGGGGAGGGAGATACGCAGTATTTT
TRBJ2-3	16	TRBV13	.	.	CASSLPAGGNTDTQYF	TGTGCCAGCAGCCTCCCGGCTGGCGGGAACACAGATACGCAGTATTTT
TRBJ2-7	15	TRBV5-1	.	.	CASSLGIASSYEQYF	TGCGCCAGCAGCTTGGGTATTGCGAGCTCCTACGAGCAGTACTTC
TRBJ2-1	13	TRBV10-3	.	TRBD1	CAIRTGGYNEQFF	TGTGCCATCCGGACAGGGGGCTACAATGAGCAGTTCTTC
TRBJ2-1	16	TRBV11-2	few	.	CASSATGSFSYNEQFF	TGTGCCAGCAGCGCAACAGGGTCTTTTTCCTACAATGAGCAGTTCTTC
TRBJ2-7	14	TRBV7-9	few	.	CASSGLASSYEQYF	TGTGCCAGCAGCGGACTCGCGAGCTCCTACGAGCAGTACTTC
TRBJ2-5	13	TRBV27	few	.	CASSGTRGETQYF	TGTGCCAGCAGCGGGACCCGTGGGGAGACCCAGTACTTC
TRBJ2-1	15	TRBV7-3	.	.	CASSSDPSSYNEQFF	TGTGCCAGCAGCTCGGACCCCAGCTCCTACAATGAGCAGTTCTTC
TRBJ1-1	13	TRBV7-9	many	.	CASSFGGNTEAFF	TGTGCCAGCAGCTTCGGTGGGAACACTGAAGCTTTCTTT
TRBJ2-7	12	TRBV20-1	few	.	CSAGRPNYEQYF	TGCAGTGCTGGGAGACCCAACTACGAGCAGTACTTC
TRBJ2-4	14	TRBV30	.	.	CAWNSLASKNIQYF	TGTGCCTGGAACTCCCTAGCGTCCAAAAACATTCAGTACTTC
TRBJ2-1	15	TRBV20-1	.	.	CSASGSLLVYNEQFF	TGCAGTGCTAGTGGAAGCCTCCTAGTCTACAATGAGCAGTTCTTC
TRBJ2-3	13	TRBV2	.	.	CASNGLAGDAQYF	TGTGCCAGCAACGGCCTGGCAGGAGATGCGCAGTATTTT
TRBJ2-7	15	TRBV7-8	few	TRBD2	CASSLGTSGSHEQYF	TGTGCCAGCAGCTTAGGGACTAGCGGGAGCCACGAGCAGTACTTC